The source of this T cell receptor (beta chain) is a study of T cell responses to AZD1222 COVID-19 vaccine. V shed 5 bases and J shed 0 bases, with 24 bases lying between them. Germline CDR1 is LNHDA and CDR2 is SQIVND (reference sequence). CDR3 length equals 19 residues. Overall study findings and caveats: Close to half of all spike-specific TCRs reportedly target regions of the variants that are unmutated. After the peak T cell response, and only then, were repertoires sampled. Donor demographics were predominantly white British with a female majority; clonal diversity may be underestimated.

Profiled with immunoSEQ multiplex PCR; TCRdb holds only in-frame clones, not every one. This repertoire shows 150,000 to 200,000 clones, approximately 90% found once; its top ten account for more than 1.5%. This clone has only one observation. No antigen is known for it. The sequence derives from an adult who received the AZD1222 COVID-19 vaccine. The genes are TRBV19 and TRBJ2-3; tentative D call: TRBD2 (9 bases). The source material was peripheral blood, sampled 28 days after the second AZD1222 dose. The CDR3 is CASSSHRGRAGGSTDTQYF. CDR3 sequence (DNA): TGTGCCAGTAGTTCCCACAGGGGGAGAGCGGGAGGTAGCACAGATACGCAGTATTTT.